Each of the 7 T cell receptor beta chains below was sequenced from the same sample in a study of shared clonotypes between healthy human individuals. Libraries were prepared by immunoSEQ multiplex PCR; TCRdb keeps only in-frame clonotypes and omits some of them. The data contain some 1 million clones, 75% of them singletons. The sequencing sample was made of memory CD4+ T cells sorted from blood. Subset indicated: CD45RA-negative fraction. The source of these receptors is a man younger than 30 in good health.

This clone has a handful of counts. The chain links TRBV29-1 to TRBJ2-5, with D unclear. The CDR3 runs 12 residues. In germline, CDR1 is SQVTM, CDR2 ANQGSEA. Trimming pared 6 bases from V and 2 bases from J, leaving 10 bases between. The CDR3 reads CSVGRGQETQYF. In nucleotides, the CDR3 is TGCAGCGTCGGAAGAGGACAAGAGACCCAGTACTTC.

For the CDR3, the DNA is TGTGCCAGTACTAGGTGGGGTGGCAATCAGCCCCAGCATTTT. As protein: CASTRWGGNQPQHF. The chain employs TRBV19 and TRBJ1-5; D not resolved. Germline loops: CDR1 LNHDA, CDR2 SQIVND (reference sequence). The CDR3 has 14 amino acids. Trimming took 7 bases from V and 2 from J, leaving 12 bases between them.

This clone is a singleton in its sample. The V and J genes are TRBV6-1 and TRBJ2-7; TRBD1 matches at 9 bases. This CDR3 contains 15 residues. The germline V gene encodes CDR1 MNHNS and CDR2 SASEGT. V lost 3 bases and J lost 3; bases outside the gene matches: 6. CDR3 bases: TGTGCCAGCAGTGAGGGGGACAGGGCGATCTACGAGCAGTACTTC. Amino acids: CASSEGDRAIYEQYF.

CDR3 in amino acids: CASSQSGSGGQETQYF. Written as DNA, the CDR3 is TGCGCCAGCAGCCAGAGTGGTAGCGGCGGCCAAGAGACCCAGTACTTC. The V call is TRBV5-1, the J call TRBJ2-5, with D possibly matching TRBD2 (6 bases). V lost 4 bases and J lost 1, with 17 bases in between. Germline loops: CDR1 SGHRS, CDR2 YFSETQ. The CDR3 sequence is 16 residues long.

The gene calls are TRBV10-3 and TRBJ2-5; 10 bases match TRBD1. V lost 10 bases, J lost 5 bases, and 7 bases stayed unmatched. Germline V lookup: CDR1 ENHRY, CDR2 SYGVKD. The CDR3 is 13 residues long. The CDR3: CATRQGAGETQYF. The CDR3, as DNA: TGTGCCACCCGACAGGGGGCAGGGGAGACCCAGTACTTC.

This chain links TRBV5-8 with TRBJ1-6; 9 bases align to TRBD1. J was trimmed by 10 bases and V by 4 bases; bases with no gene match: 6. This CDR3 region has 14 residues. Germline V gives CDR1 SGHTS, CDR2 YDEGEE. The CDR3 loop is CASSRRTGESPLHF. CDR3 nucleotides: TGTGCCAGCAGCCGCCGGACAGGGGAATCACCCCTCCACTTT.

The V gene is TRBV4-1, the J gene TRBJ2-5; tentatively, D is TRBD2 (7 bases). Trimming removed 1 base at V and 4 bases at J, with 13 bases between. Germline V lookup: CDR1 MGHRA, CDR2 YSYEKL. This CDR3 comprises 15 residues. The CDR3 region is CASSQGGEGGETQYF. CDR3 DNA sequence: TGCGCCAGCAGCCAAGGAGGGGAGGGGGGAGAGACCCAGTACTTC.